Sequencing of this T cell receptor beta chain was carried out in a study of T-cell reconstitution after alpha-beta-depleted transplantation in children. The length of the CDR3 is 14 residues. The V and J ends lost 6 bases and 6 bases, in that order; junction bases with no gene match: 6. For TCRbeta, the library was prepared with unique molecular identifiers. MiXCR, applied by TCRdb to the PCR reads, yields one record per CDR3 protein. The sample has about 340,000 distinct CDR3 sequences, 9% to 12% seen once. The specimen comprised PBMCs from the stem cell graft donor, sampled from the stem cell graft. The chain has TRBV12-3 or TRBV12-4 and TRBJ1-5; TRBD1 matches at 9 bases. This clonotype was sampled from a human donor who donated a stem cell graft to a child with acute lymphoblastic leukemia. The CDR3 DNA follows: TGTGCCAGCAGATCCGGGACAGGGCTTCAGCCCCAGCATTTT. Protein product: CASRSGTGLQPQHF.